A selection of T cell receptor beta chains follows, all from one sample in a study of beta chain features in type 1 diabetes. The assay was immunoSEQ multiplex PCR, and TCRdb's table has in-frame clones only and misses some. Here the sample spans hundreds of thousands of clones, roughly 30% being singletons. What was sequenced was naive CD4+ T cells from blood. The receptors were sampled from a man aged 18 to 35 in good health. Both conserved end residues are part of each CDR3.

v_gene: TRBV2
CDR3aa: CASRRTSDEQFF

v_gene: TRBV7-2
CDR3aa: CASSSSGPSRETQYF

v_gene: TRBV5-1
CDR3aa: CASSVASGSTYEQYF

v_gene: TRBV30
CDR3aa: CAWSVLGQAEQYF

v_gene: TRBV7-2
CDR3aa: CASSLTGPTDTQYF

v_gene: TRBV30
CDR3aa: CAWTRTGSNQPQHF

v_gene: TRBV7-9
CDR3aa: CASTRERSYEQYF

v_gene: TRBV29-1
CDR3aa: CSVAEPGQETQYF

v_gene: TRBV7-6
CDR3aa: CASSLEGQGAHTQYF

v_gene: TRBV28
CDR3aa: CASSGGRNQQFF

v_gene: TRBV27
CDR3aa: CASSFLAGAPDTQYF

v_gene: TRBV5-1
CDR3aa: CASSLAGSDTQYF

v_gene: TRBV14
CDR3aa: CASSQDVPLGQAEQFF

v_gene: TRBV29-1
CDR3aa: CSGGQANEQFF

v_gene: TRBV30
CDR3aa: CAMGVWRGTDTQYF

v_gene: TRBV28
CDR3aa: CASRVQGVGYEQYF

v_gene: TRBV5-1
CDR3aa: CASSLIGGNQPQHF

v_gene: TRBV5-1
CDR3aa: CASSLDSSSPSYEQYF

v_gene: TRBV18
CDR3aa: CASSPALLQETQYF

v_gene: TRBV6-5
CDR3aa: CASRSPGLAPNEQFF

v_gene: TRBV30
CDR3aa: CAWKIPGSYEQYF

v_gene: TRBV7-2
CDR3aa: CASGRDRRDTIYF

v_gene: TRBV28
CDR3aa: CASSSDYNEQFF

v_gene: TRBV18
CDR3aa: CASADPLGRATDTQYF

v_gene: TRBV5-1
CDR3aa: CASSLFQGAEQYF

v_gene: TRBV29-1
CDR3aa: CSVSPNTEAFF

v_gene: TRBV29-1
CDR3aa: CSVGTTAYNEQFF

v_gene: TRBV10-3
CDR3aa: CAISEGPETYEQYF

v_gene: TRBV6-5
CDR3aa: CASRAPWPGSYEQYF

v_gene: TRBV10-1
CDR3aa: CASSGTTLETQYF

v_gene: TRBV29-1
CDR3aa: CSAEGLAGVDEQFF